Below are 10 T cell receptor beta chains sequenced from a single sample in a study of cytomegalovirus exposure and HLA in healthy donors. Vbeta (60) and Jbeta (13) primers were used in the PCR. Assay used: immunoSEQ multiplex PCR; TCRdb lists only in-frame clones, some missing. The repertoire holds about 60,000 clones, with roughly 80% as singletons. The sequenced sample consisted of PBMCs. Receptor source: a young man in good health and CMV-seronegative.

V and J are TRBV18 and TRBJ2-7, with D tentatively TRBD1 (6 bases). CDR3 size: 16 residues. The V gene lost 5 bases and the J gene lost 5 bases, with 22 bases spanning the gap. Germline CDR1 KGHSH, CDR2 LQKENI. CDR3 nucleotide sequence: TGTGCCAGCTCAGTCCCCGGGACACTCTCAGGGAACGAGCAGTACTTC. This codes for CASSVPGTLSGNEQYF.

The rearrangement links TRBV7-9 to TRBJ1-1; unclear D gene. From germline, CDR1 is SEHNR and CDR2 FQNEAQ (reference sequence). V shed 5 bases and J shed 1 base, with 8 bases lying between them. The CDR3 runs to 13 residues. The CDR3 is CASSLQRNTEAFF. CDR3 sequence (DNA): TGTGCCAGCAGCCTACAGAGGAACACTGAAGCTTTCTTT.

This chain joins TRBV28 and TRBJ1-2; D may be TRBD1 (5 bases). Between the trimmed V and J ends, which lost 8 bases and 4 bases, there was a span of 11 bases. CDR1 and CDR2 from the germline V gene are MDHEN and SYDVKM. CDR3 length: 12 residues. As DNA, the CDR3 is TGTGCCAGCGCAGGGCTTGTCTATGGCTACACCTTC. Translated, it gives CASAGLVYGYTF.

About this clone itself: Additional DNA sequences in this sample encode the identical CDR3. V usage is TRBV5-4 and J usage is TRBJ2-1, with 12 bases aligning to TRBD2. Germline CDR1 reads SGHNT; CDR2 reads YYREEE (reference sequence). The length of the CDR3 is 15 residues. Unmatched junction bases numbered 5, after V lost 5 bases and J lost 5 bases. The CDR3 sequence: CASSPGLAGDNEQFF. The CDR3 DNA follows: TGTGCCAGCAGTCCGGGACTAGCGGGTGACAATGAGCAGTTCTTC.

In nucleotides, the CDR3 is TGTGCCAGCAGCTTACATACTAGCGGGGTGTACGAGCAGTACTTC. Translated: CASSLHTSGVYEQYF. The chain couples TRBV7-8 to TRBJ2-7, with 10 positions matching TRBD2. J gave up 4 bases and V 2 bases, and 5 bases lay outside the gene matches. The CDR3 consists of 15 residues. CDR1 and CDR2 from the germline V gene are SGHVS and FQNEAQ.

The chain couples TRBV18 to TRBJ2-2; 7 nucleotides agree with TRBD2. There are 16 residues in the CDR3. V lost 3 bases and J lost 6; bases outside the gene matches: 10. The germline V gene encodes CDR1 KGHSH and CDR2 LQKENI. CDR3 bases: TGTGCCAGCTCACCTAACAGACTAGCCAGGGCCGGGGAGCTGTTTTTT. This sequence encodes CASSPNRLARAGELFF.

The chain employs TRBV5-1 and TRBJ2-1, with D perhaps assigned TRBD1 or TRBD2 (10 bases each). Trimming took 6 bases from V and 0 from J, leaving 25 bases between them. Germline V CDR1 and CDR2: SGHRS, YFSETQ. This CDR3 comprises 19 residues. CDR3 residues: CASMGTGATSGFSYNEQFF. DNA for the CDR3: TGCGCCAGCATGGGGACAGGGGCGACTAGCGGGTTCTCCTACAATGAGCAGTTCTTC.

The table lists this clone with a count of one. V is TRBV30 and J is TRBJ2-5; 8 bases agree with TRBD2. Trimming took 1 base from V and 11 from J; bases not matched to a gene: 12. Per the germline V gene, CDR1 is GTSNPN and CDR2 is SVGIG (reference sequence). This CDR3 has 14 residues. In DNA, the CDR3 is TGTGCCTGGAGTGCACAGCTAGCGGGTAAAAATCAGTACTTC. Translated: CAWSAQLAGKNQYF.

This rearrangement joins TRBV11-3 to TRBJ2-1; the match to TRBD2 covers 10 bases. Unmatched junction bases numbered 9, after V lost 6 bases and J lost 4 bases. Germline CDR1 reads SGHNT; CDR2 reads YENEEA. The CDR3 covers 16 residues. As DNA, the CDR3 is TGTGCCAGCAGACTCCTAGCGGGAGCGGGTTACAATGAGCAGTTCTTC. Translation gives CASRLLAGAGYNEQFF.

This clone appeared a few times. The chain uses TRBV6-1 and TRBJ2-5, with 7 bases aligning to TRBD1. The DNA matches TRBJ2-7 better at its end, which makes the J call doubtful. The CDR3 runs 16 residues. Germline lookup yields CDR1 MNHNS and CDR2 SASEGT. The CDR3 here is CASSEAPGTAAYEQYF. CDR3 in DNA: TGTGCCAGCAGTGAAGCCCCCGGGACAGCCGCTTACGAGCAGTACTTC.